Shown below are 26 T cell receptor beta chains from a single sample sequenced in a study of immune characterization of retroperitoneal liposarcoma. TCRdb recomputed calls from the PCR reads with MiXCR, one row per CDR3 protein. The data show under 15,000 distinct CDR3 sequences, with roughly 47% seen just once and roughly an eighth held by the top ten. The sample was tumor tissue. Receptors originate from a female donor with retroperitoneal liposarcoma.

The gene calls are TRBV10-1 and TRBJ2-1, with unresolved D. CDR1 is WNHNN, CDR2 SYGVQD, per germline (reference sequence). V was pared by 0 bases and J by 6 bases, with 15 bases between. The CDR3 is 16 residues long. This CDR3 is CASSESSANGGNEQFF. The CDR3 DNA reads TGCGCCAGCAGTGAGTCGTCGGCCAACGGTGGCAATGAGCAGTTCTTC.

This clonotype was counted many times. The genes are TRBV7-8 and TRBJ2-5, with a possible D match to TRBD2 (5 bases). Gene TRBJ2-7 matches the end of the DNA better, so the J call may be wrong. The germline gives CDR1 SGHVS, CDR2 FQNEAQ. This CDR3 is 15 amino acids long. The CDR3 reads CASSLDPGFSYEQYF. The CDR3 DNA reads TGTGCCAGCAGCTTGGACCCGGGATTCTCCTACGAGCAGTACTTC.

This clonotype was seen a single time. The V call is TRBV7-6, the J call TRBJ2-1, with unresolved D. Germline CDR1 reads SGHVS; CDR2 reads FNYEAQ. The germline V and J ends were trimmed by 2 bases and 3 bases, with 11 bases remaining between them. The CDR3 extends over 15 amino acids. CDR3: CASSLSPDVYNEQFF. The CDR3 bases are TGTGCCAGCAGCTTATCGCCTGACGTCTACAATGAGCAGTTCTTC.

The chain links TRBV5-1 to TRBJ2-7; D unclear. The germline V gene has CDR1 SGHRS and CDR2 YFSETQ. The V end was cut by 4 bases, the J end by 7 bases, with 12 bases between. The CDR3 runs 12 residues. The CDR3 protein is CASSIRPREQYF. The CDR3 nucleotides are TGCGCCAGCAGCATCAGACCGAGGGAGCAGTACTTC.

This clonotype came up a few times. The chain recombines TRBV7-2 with TRBJ2-3, with 10 bases identical to TRBD2. V shed 0 bases and J 4 bases; nucleotides not matched to a gene: 4. In germline, CDR1 is SGHTA, CDR2 FQGNSA. The CDR3 is made up of 16 amino acids. DNA of the CDR3: TGTGCCAGCAGCTTAGCCCCAGCGGGGGGGCCAGATACGCAGTATTTT. This encodes CASSLAPAGGPDTQYF.

Concerning this clonotype: One junction end does not reproduce the germline sequence, and a read error may be involved. The J gene is TRBJ2-1, the V gene TRBV6-5; possibly TRBD2 for D (6 bases). The length of the CDR3 is 14 residues. Germline CDR1 is MNHEY and CDR2 is SVGAGI. This CDR3 is CASIGGNLGNDQFF. The CDR3 DNA follows: TGTGCCAGCATTGGAGGGAACTTAGGCAATGATCAGTTCTTC.

The V call is TRBV6-2 or TRBV6-3, the J call TRBJ2-6; the D is unclear. Germline V lookup: CDR1 MNHEY, CDR2 SVGEGT. There are 13 residues in the CDR3. Trimming pared 6 bases from V and 2 bases from J, leaving 5 bases between. The CDR3 protein is CASSPPGANVLTF. The CDR3 nucleotides read TGTGCCAGCAGCCCCCCTGGGGCCAACGTCCTGACTTTC.

Ten or more counts support this clonotype. The chain couples TRBV11-3 to TRBJ2-2, with D possibly being TRBD1 or TRBD2 (5 bases each). Germline V gene sequence: CDR1 SGHNT, CDR2 YENEEA. The CDR3 is made up of 14 amino acids. V lost 3 bases and J lost 7, with 12 bases in between. The CDR3 DNA reads TGTGCCAGCAGCTTGAGGGGTCGTAACGGGGAGCTGTTTTTT. This sequence encodes CASSLRGRNGELFF.

With regard to this clonotype: This could be a read error, since a much larger clone is one nucleotide away. The chain links TRBV27 to TRBJ2-5; a weak D match, TRBD1 (7 bases). Germline loops: CDR1 MNHEY, CDR2 SMNVEV (reference sequence). The CDR3 loop spans 16 amino acids. V shed 5 bases and J shed 11 bases, with 27 bases lying between them. The DNA for the CDR3 is TGTGCCAGCAGTCCTCGGCAGGGGGGCGCCTACAATGAGCAGTACTTC. This translates into CASSPRQGGAYNEQYF.

The chain combines TRBV7-2 with TRBJ2-3; D gene unclear. Trimming removed 1 base at V and 4 bases at J, with 9 bases between. The CDR3 spans 14 residues. CDR1 is SGHTA, CDR2 FQGNSA, per germline. The CDR3 DNA reads TGTGCCAGCAGCTTAGGAGGTGCTTCAGATACGCAGTATTTT. Protein: CASSLGGASDTQYF.

The V and J genes are TRBV7-8 and TRBJ1-1; 7 nucleotides align to TRBD1. The CDR3 has 14 amino acids. Per the germline V gene, CDR1 is SGHVS and CDR2 is FQNEAQ. With V trimmed by 6 bases and J by 1 base, 5 bases remained unmatched. CDR3 nucleotide sequence: TGTGCCAGCAGGGACAGGTTAGGGAACACTGAAGCTTTCTTT. Its protein product is CASRDRLGNTEAFF.

The chain has TRBV7-2 and TRBJ2-2; D is undetermined. CDR1 and CDR2 (germline): SGHTA, FQGNSA. This CDR3 has 16 residues. Trimming took 2 bases from V and 7 from J, leaving 17 bases between them. CDR3 amino acids: CASSLNSATTGGELFF. The DNA of the CDR3 is TGTGCCAGCAGCTTAAATTCGGCAACGACGGGCGGGGAGCTGTTTTTT.

V gene TRBV6-8 combines with J gene TRBJ2-5; D remains unclear. TRBJ2-7 explains the end of the DNA better; the J call may be wrong. CDR1 MNHGY and CDR2 SAAAGT come from the germline V gene. This CDR3 region has 13 residues. The CDR3: CASNERATYEQYF. In DNA form, the CDR3 reads TGTGCCAGCAACGAAAGGGCGACCTACGAGCAGTACTTC.

By proportion, this clonotype is medium-sized. The rearrangement links TRBV6-1 to TRBJ2-1; the D is unclear. Near its end, the DNA agrees better with TRBJ2-7, so the J call may be wrong. CDR1 is MNHNS and CDR2 is SASEGT in the germline V gene. The CDR3 has 15 residues. The CDR3 region is CASSEAPGPPKEQYF. The CDR3 DNA is TGTGCCAGCAGTGAAGCGCCAGGTCCCCCCAAAGAGCAGTACTTC.

This chain uses TRBV7-2 with TRBJ2-7, with TRBD1 matching over 8 bases. Matching the DNA end better, TRBJ2-5 makes the J call doubtful. The CDR3 spans 14 residues. Per germline, CDR1 SGHTA and CDR2 FQGNSA. As DNA, the CDR3 is TGTGCCAGCAGCCGGACAGGGTTCGGGGAGACCCAGTACTTC. Its translation is CASSRTGFGETQYF.

A note on this clonotype: The junction departs from germline at one end; a sequencing error may be responsible. The chain carries TRBV12-3 or TRBV12-4 and TRBJ2-4, with TRBD2 as a possible D gene (6 bases). The CDR3 totals 14 residues. The DNA for the CDR3 is TGTGCCAGCAGTCCCCGCGGGGCTTCTAACAATCAGTACTTC. Protein product: CASSPRGASNNQYF.

V gene TRBV11-3 combines with J gene TRBJ2-1, with a tentative D call TRBD2 (6 bases). The assigned J gene may be wrong: the sequence end matches TRBJ2-7 better. The length of the CDR3 is 15 residues. The germline CDR1 and CDR2 sequences are SGHNT and YENEEA. This CDR3 reads CASSPGDSGYNEQYF. For the CDR3, the DNA is TGTGCCAGCAGCCCCGGCGATAGCGGATACAATGAGCAGTACTTC.

Remarks on this clonotype: This may stem from a read error, because a much larger clone lies one nucleotide away. J is TRBJ2-7 and V is TRBV6-1, with TRBD2 matching over 7 bases. The J call is in doubt because the DNA end fits TRBJ2-1 better. The CDR3 covers 18 residues. Germline V gene lookup returns CDR1 MNHNS and CDR2 SASEGT. CDR3 coding DNA: TGTGCCAGCAGTTACTCAGTCGGGGAGGGGACTATTGTCTACGAGCAGTTCTTC. This translates into CASSYSVGEGTIVYEQFF.

This CDR3 reads CASSEQDGYEQYF. The DNA for the CDR3 is TGTGCCAGCAGTGAACAGGACGGCTACGAGCAGTACTTC. The rearrangement joins TRBV6-1 to TRBJ2-5, with D unclear. The DNA matches TRBJ2-7 better at its end, which makes the J call doubtful. CDR3 size: 13 residues. Per the germline V gene, CDR1 is MNHNS and CDR2 is SASEGT.

The chain carries TRBV10-3 and TRBJ2-1, with TRBD2 matching over 11 bases. The end of the DNA is better explained by TRBJ2-7, so the J call may be wrong. There are 16 residues in the CDR3. Germline lookup yields CDR1 ENHRY and CDR2 SYGVKD. CDR3 sequence reads: CATKPSSGRPGYEQYF. CDR3 in DNA: TGTGCCACCAAACCTTCTAGCGGGAGGCCAGGTTACGAGCAGTACTTC.

The V gene is TRBV12-3 or TRBV12-4, the J gene TRBJ1-2; D gene uncertain. The CDR3 totals 14 residues. Trimming took off 3 bases at V and 4 bases at J, with 12 bases between the two ends. CDR3 nucleotide sequence: TGTGCCAGCAGTTTCGGACCTACGAGCTATGGCTACACCTTC. It encodes CASSFGPTSYGYTF.

The genes are TRBV12-3 or TRBV12-4 and TRBJ1-1; possible D gene TRBD1, 5 bases. Trimming stripped 5 bases from V and 4 bases from J, with 23 bases between. This CDR3 has 17 residues. CDR3 in DNA: TGTGCCAGCAGTAAATACTACGGACGGGGCGGTAGCACTGAAGCTTTCTTT. It encodes CASSKYYGRGGSTEAFF.

This clonotype was found a few times. This sequence joins TRBV10-2 and TRBJ2-1; TRBD2 might be the D (7 bases). The V end was cut by 3 bases, the J end by 7 bases, with 13 bases between. This CDR3 has 14 residues. Germline V lookup: CDR1 WSHSY, CDR2 SAAADI. CDR3 residues: CASSEGGGFNEQFF. In nucleotides, the CDR3 is TGCGCCAGCAGTGAAGGGGGGGGTTTTAATGAGCAGTTCTTC.

Within the sample, this clonotype is medium-sized (0.01 to 0.1%). V gene TRBV7-6 combines with J gene TRBJ2-1; unclear D gene. This CDR3 region has 16 residues. Looked up from germline, CDR1 is SGHVS and CDR2 is FNYEAQ. V shed 5 bases and J shed 0 bases, with 14 bases lying between them. The CDR3 region has the DNA TGTGCCAGCAGCCCGGGTGCGAGGAGCTCCTACAATGAGCAGTTCTTC. Its protein is CASSPGARSSYNEQFF.

This clonotype appeared many times. This sequence joins TRBV27 and TRBJ2-1; the match to TRBD2 covers 9 bases. The junction had 14 bases not matched to a gene; V was cut back by 5 bases and J by 3 bases. The germline V gene has CDR1 MNHEY and CDR2 SMNVEV (reference sequence). The CDR3 runs to 18 residues. The CDR3: CASSTGLARSGRYNEQFF. Written as DNA, the CDR3 is TGTGCCAGCAGTACGGGACTAGCCAGATCAGGACGCTACAATGAGCAGTTCTTC.

This clonotype has a handful of counts. The chain combines TRBV6-2 or TRBV6-3 with TRBJ2-5; D remains unclear. Germline assignment: CDR1 MNHEY and CDR2 SVGEGT. CDR3 size: 14 residues. The germline V and J ends were trimmed by 5 bases and 3 bases, with 13 bases remaining between them. The CDR3 DNA follows: TGTGCCAGCAGTCTCGACAATATAGAAGAGACCCAGTACTTC. It encodes CASSLDNIEETQYF.